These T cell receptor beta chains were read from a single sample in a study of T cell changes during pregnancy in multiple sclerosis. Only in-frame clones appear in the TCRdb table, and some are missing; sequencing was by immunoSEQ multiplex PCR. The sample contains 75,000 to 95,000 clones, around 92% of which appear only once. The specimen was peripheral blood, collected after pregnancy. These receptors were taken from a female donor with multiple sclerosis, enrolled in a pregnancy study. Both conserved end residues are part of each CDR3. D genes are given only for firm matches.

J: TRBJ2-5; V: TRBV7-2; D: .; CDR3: CASSLGVAEGLETQYF; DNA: TGTGCCAGCAGCTTAGGGGTAGCGGAAGGCTTAGAGACCCAGTACTTC
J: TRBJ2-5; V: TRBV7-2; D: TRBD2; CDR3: CASSFKRGTQETQYF; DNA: TGTGCCAGCAGCTTTAAGCGGGGAACCCAAGAGACCCAGTACTTC
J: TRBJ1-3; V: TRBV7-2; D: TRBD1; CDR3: CASSSTGHSGNTIYF; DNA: TGTGCCAGCAGCTCGACAGGGCACTCTGGAAACACCATATATTTT
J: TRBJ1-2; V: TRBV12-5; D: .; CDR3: CASPPQGSNYGYTF; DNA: TGTGCTAGCCCACCTCAGGGGTCTAACTATGGCTACACCTTC
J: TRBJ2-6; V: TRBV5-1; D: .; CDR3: CASSRERTAFSGANVLTF; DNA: TGCGCCAGCAGCCGAGAGCGGACGGCCTTCTCTGGGGCCAACGTCCTGACTTTC
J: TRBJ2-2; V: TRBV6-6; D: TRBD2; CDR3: CASSRLAGVGELFF; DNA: TGTGCCAGCAGTCGATTGGCGGGAGTAGGGGAGCTGTTTTTT
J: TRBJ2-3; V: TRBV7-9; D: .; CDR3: CASSAGWQGKQYF; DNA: TGTGCCAGCAGCGCCGGGTGGCAGGGTAAGCAGTATTTT
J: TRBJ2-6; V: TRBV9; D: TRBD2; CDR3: CASSPRGGPLKANVLTF; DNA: TGTGCCAGCAGCCCGCGGGGGGGCCCTCTTAAGGCCAACGTCCTGACTTTC
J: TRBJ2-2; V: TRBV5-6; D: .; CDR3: CASSSDIYTGELFF; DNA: TGTGCCAGCAGCTCAGACATATACACCGGGGAGCTGTTTTTT
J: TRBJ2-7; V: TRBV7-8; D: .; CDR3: CASSLAFGTDEQYF; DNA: TGTGCCAGCAGCTTAGCGTTTGGGACTGACGAGCAGTACTTC
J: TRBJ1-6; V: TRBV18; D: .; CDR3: CASSPPTGTIYF; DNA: TGTGCCAGCTCACCACCGACCGGGACTATCTACTTT
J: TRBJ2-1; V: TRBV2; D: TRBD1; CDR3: CASGQGLGYNEQFF; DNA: TGTGCCAGCGGACAGGGGCTGGGATACAATGAGCAGTTCTTC
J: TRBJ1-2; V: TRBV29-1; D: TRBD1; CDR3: CSVGDSLGYGYTF; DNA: TGCAGCGTTGGGGACAGCCTGGGATATGGCTACACCTTC
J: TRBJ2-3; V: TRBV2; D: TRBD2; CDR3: CASSEPAGEMGTQYF; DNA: TGTGCCAGCAGTGAACCAGCGGGGGAGATGGGTACGCAGTATTTT
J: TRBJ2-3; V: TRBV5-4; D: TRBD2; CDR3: CASSLGLAADTQYF; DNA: TGTGCCAGCAGCCTGGGACTAGCGGCAGATACGCAGTATTTT
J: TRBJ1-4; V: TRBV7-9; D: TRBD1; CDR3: CASSPGQGPNEKLFF; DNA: TGTGCCAGCAGTCCCGGACAGGGACCTAATGAAAAACTGTTTTTT
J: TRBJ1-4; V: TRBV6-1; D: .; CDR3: CASSEVGGTNEKLFF; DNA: TGTGCCAGCAGTGAAGTCGGGGGAACTAATGAAAAACTGTTTTTT
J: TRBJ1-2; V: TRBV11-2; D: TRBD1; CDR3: CASSIRLGDRGYGYTF; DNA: TGTGCCAGCAGTATTCGACTTGGCGACAGGGGGTATGGCTACACCTTC